Listed below are T cell receptor beta chains from one sample, sequenced in a study of T-cell reconstitution after alpha-beta-depleted transplantation in children. TCRdb processed the PCR reads anew with MiXCR; each CDR3 protein has one entry. In the table there are hundreds of thousands of distinct CDR3 sequences, 15% to 20% of which are singletons. Sequencing used PBMCs, mostly from graft donor cells, obtained 360 days after TCRalphabeta/CD19-depleted stem cell transplant. These receptors all stem from a male patient younger than 18 who had a stem cell transplant for acute lymphoblastic leukemia, so the T cells may come from the graft donor. The conserved cysteine and the conserved F or W are not part of the CDR3 here.

len	v_gene	j_gene	CDR3aa
13	TRBV9	TRBJ2-3	ASSTYEGSTDTQY
12	TRBV15	TRBJ2-7	ATSRGAGPYEQY
13	TRBV6-4	TRBJ2-3	ASSSGAGITDTQY
15	TRBV7-2	TRBJ2-4	ASSGPSGSLAKNIQY
11	TRBV20-1	TRBJ2-5	SAQDRGPKTQY
11	TRBV5-1	TRBJ2-7	ASSFVTEHEQY
14	TRBV30	TRBJ1-1	AWNWVSGRGLTEAF
12	TRBV28	TRBJ1-5	ASSPSWGDQPQH
11	TRBV4-1	TRBJ2-1	ASSQVKNNEQF
14	TRBV7-8	TRBJ2-5	ASSSAREPRRETQY
16	TRBV7-3	TRBJ2-1	ASSLTGGWSGAYNEQF
12	TRBV4-1	TRBJ1-1	ASSQPAGARGAF
16	TRBV5-1	TRBJ2-1	ASSLAGSGLASFNEQF
10	TRBV11-2	TRBJ1-5	ASSTYNQPQH
13	TRBV12-3/TRBV12-4	TRBJ1-1	ASSLGLGLNTEAF
13	TRBV21-1	TRBJ2-5	ASSPMLRTEETQY
13	TRBV5-1	TRBJ1-1	ASSYGRAGATEAF
14	TRBV6-5	TRBJ1-5	ASSSRTGNGNQPQH
15	TRBV7-9	TRBJ1-1	ASSLAFLELSGTEAF
14	TRBV24-1	TRBJ2-1	ATSDFPLTENNEQF
14	TRBV11-3	TRBJ1-2	ASSLDLARAHYGYT
16	TRBV3-1	TRBJ2-5	ASSQGIRLAESQETQY
14	TRBV29-1	TRBJ1-2	SVDVGTDLLSDGYT
10	TRBV29-1	TRBJ2-7	SVVVGSNEQY